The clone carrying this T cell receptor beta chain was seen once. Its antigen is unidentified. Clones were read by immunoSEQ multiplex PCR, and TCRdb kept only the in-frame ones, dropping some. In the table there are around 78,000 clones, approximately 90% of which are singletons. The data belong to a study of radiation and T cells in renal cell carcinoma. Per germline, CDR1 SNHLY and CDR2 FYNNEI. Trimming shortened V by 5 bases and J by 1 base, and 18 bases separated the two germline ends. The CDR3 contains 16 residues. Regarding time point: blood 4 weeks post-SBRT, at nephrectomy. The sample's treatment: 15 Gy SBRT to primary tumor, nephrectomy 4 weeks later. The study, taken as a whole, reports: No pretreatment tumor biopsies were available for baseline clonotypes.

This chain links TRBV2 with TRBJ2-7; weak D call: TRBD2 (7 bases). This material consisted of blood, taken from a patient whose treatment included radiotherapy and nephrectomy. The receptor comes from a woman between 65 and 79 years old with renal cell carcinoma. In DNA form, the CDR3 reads TGTGCCAGCAGTCCTATTGGGGGGGCGAGGTCCTACGAGCAGTACTTC. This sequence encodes CASSPIGGARSYEQYF.